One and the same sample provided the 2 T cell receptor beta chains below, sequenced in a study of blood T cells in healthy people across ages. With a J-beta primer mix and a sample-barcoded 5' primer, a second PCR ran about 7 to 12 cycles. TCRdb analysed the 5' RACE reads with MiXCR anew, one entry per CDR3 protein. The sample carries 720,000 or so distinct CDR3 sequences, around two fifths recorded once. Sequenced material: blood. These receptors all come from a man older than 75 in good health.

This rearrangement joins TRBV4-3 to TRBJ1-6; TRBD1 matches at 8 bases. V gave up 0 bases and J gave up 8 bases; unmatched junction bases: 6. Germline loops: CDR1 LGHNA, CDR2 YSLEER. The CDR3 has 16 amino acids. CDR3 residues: CASSQDLLTGDSPLHF. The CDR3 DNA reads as TGCGCCAGCAGCCAAGATCTCCTGACAGGGGATTCACCCCTCCACTTT.

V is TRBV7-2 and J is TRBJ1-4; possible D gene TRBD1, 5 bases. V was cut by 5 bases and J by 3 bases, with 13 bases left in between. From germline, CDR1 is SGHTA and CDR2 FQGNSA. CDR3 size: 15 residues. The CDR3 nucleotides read TGTGCCAGCAGCCGAACGGACATCTCTAATGAAAAACTGTTTTTT. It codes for CASSRTDISNEKLFF.